These 15 T cell receptor beta chains share one sample of origin, sequenced in a study of shared clonotypes between healthy human individuals. This table comes from immunoSEQ multiplex PCR, and its TCRdb copy is limited to in-frame clones, with some not included. The sample has about 590,000 clones, roughly 95% seen once; the top ten hold 0.11%. CD45RO-negative, CCR7-selected cells formed the naive CD8 fraction, which excluded terminally differentiated effector memory CD45RA+ cells. The specimen was naive CD8+ T cells sorted from blood. The receptors here all came from a woman aged 30 to 39 in good health.

The gene calls are TRBV7-9 and TRBJ1-2, with D unresolved. Germline CDR1 reads SEHNR; CDR2 reads FQNEAQ (reference sequence). The CDR3 has 13 residues. The V end lost 1 base, the J end lost 4 bases, and 7 bases lay between the germline ends. The CDR3: CASSLGGVYGYTF. CDR3 coding DNA: TGTGCCAGCAGCTTAGGCGGCGTCTATGGCTACACCTTC.

The CDR3: CASRQAGEGYYEQYF. The CDR3 nucleotides read TGTGCCAGCAGACAAGCGGGGGAGGGATACTACGAGCAGTACTTC. This chain connects TRBV28 to TRBJ2-7; 8 nucleotides agree with TRBD2. The CDR3 is 15 amino acids. V was pared by 6 bases and J by 3 bases, with 10 bases of the junction left unmatched. The V gene's germline CDR1 is MDHEN and CDR2 SYDVKM.

The chain has TRBV27 and TRBJ2-5, with D hard to call. Trimming stripped 3 bases from V and 3 bases from J, with 8 bases between. The CDR3 is made up of 13 amino acids. Germline loops: CDR1 MNHEY, CDR2 SMNVEV (reference sequence). The CDR3 region has the DNA TGTGCCAGCAGTTTTTGGCCCAAAGAGACCCAGTACTTC. Translated, it gives CASSFWPKETQYF.

The chain is built from TRBV11-1 and TRBJ2-7, with D perhaps matching TRBD1 (6 bases). This CDR3 has 15 amino acids. V gave up 5 bases and J gave up 2 bases, with 16 bases separating them. Per the germline V gene, CDR1 is SGHAT and CDR2 is FQDESV (reference sequence). CDR3 protein: CASSPQGRLTYEQYF. The CDR3 DNA is TGTGCCAGCAGCCCCCAGGGGCGGTTAACCTACGAGCAGTACTTC. Full variable domain (missing parts from reference TRBV11-1 and TRBJ2-7): EAEVAQSPRYKITEKSQAVAFWCDPISGHATLYWYRQILGQGPELLVQFQDESVVDDSQLPKDRFSAERLKGVDSTLKIQPAELGDSAMYLCASSPQGRLTYEQYFGPGTRLTVT.

The chain recombines TRBV28 with TRBJ1-2, with D tentatively TRBD1 (5 bases). V gave up 5 bases and J gave up 7 bases, with 17 bases separating them. Germline CDR1 and CDR2: MDHEN and SYDVKM. The CDR3 extends over 14 amino acids. The CDR3 is CASSNPLGEAGYTF. CDR3 nucleotide sequence: TGTGCCAGCAGTAACCCCTTGGGGGAAGCTGGCTACACCTTC.

The gene calls are TRBV29-1 and TRBJ1-1; no definite D call. Germline V gene lookup returns CDR1 SQVTM and CDR2 ANQGSEA. Trimming removed 1 base at V and 3 bases at J, with 18 bases between. The CDR3 contains 16 residues. Here the CDR3 reads CSVEAGRIAPHTEAFF. CDR3 nucleotides: TGCAGCGTTGAAGCTGGCAGAATAGCCCCCCACACTGAAGCTTTCTTT.

The J gene is TRBJ2-7, the V gene TRBV5-5; 7 bases fit TRBD2. This CDR3 region has 14 residues. The germline V gene encodes CDR1 SGHKS and CDR2 YYEKEE (reference sequence). The junction had 4 bases not matched to a gene; V was cut back by 3 bases and J by 1 base. The CDR3 DNA follows: TGTGCCAGCAGCTCGGGACTAATTTCCTACGAGCAGTACTTC. Its protein is CASSSGLISYEQYF. The full variable domain, completed using reference TRBV5-5 and TRBJ2-7, is DAGVTQSPTHLIKTRGQQVTLRCSPISGHKSVSWYQQVLGQGPQFIFQYYEKEERGRGNFPDRFSARQFPNYSSELNVNALLLGDSALYLCASSSGLISYEQYFGPGTRLTVT.

This rearrangement joins TRBV6-1 to TRBJ1-2; D may be TRBD1 (5 bases). CDR1 and CDR2 (germline): MNHNS, SASEGT. V gave up 6 bases and J gave up 6 bases, with 8 bases separating them. This CDR3 contains 11 residues. Here the CDR3 reads CASRGPHGYTF. The CDR3 DNA reads as TGTGCCAGCAGGGGACCGCATGGCTACACCTTC.

The rearrangement links TRBV2 to TRBJ1-1; D gene uncertain. CDR1 SNHLY and CDR2 FYNNEI come from the germline V gene. The CDR3 is 14 residues long. With 3 bases removed from V and 2 bases from J, the gap between germline ends came to 10 bases. The CDR3 DNA reads as TGTGCCAGCAGTGACCCTTTAACAAACACTGAAGCTTTCTTT. The encoded protein is CASSDPLTNTEAFF.

The J gene is TRBJ1-1, the V gene TRBV29-1; 7 bases are a match to TRBD1. This CDR3 has 13 residues. Germline CDR1 is SQVTM and CDR2 is ANQGSEA. V shed 6 bases, J shed 2 bases, and the junction held 6 bases outside the gene matches. This CDR3 reads CSVSGTDNTEAFF. CDR3 in DNA: TGCAGCGTATCCGGGACAGACAACACTGAAGCTTTCTTT.

The chain employs TRBV13 and TRBJ2-3; D not certain. The CDR3 covers 15 residues. Germline-derived CDR1 and CDR2 are PRHDT and FYEKMQ (reference sequence). V lost 2 bases and J 0 bases, leaving 9 bases between the germline ends. CDR3 coding DNA: TGTGCCAGCAGCTTACGTATGGGGAGCACAGATACGCAGTATTTT. Translation gives CASSLRMGSTDTQYF.

The chain links TRBV27 to TRBJ2-7, with 10 bases fitting TRBD1. CDR3 size: 14 residues. After removal of 6 bases from V and 6 bases from J, the junction contained 8 bases not matched to a gene. Germline V gene data show CDR1 as MNHEY and CDR2 as SMNVEV (reference sequence). CDR3 nucleotides: TGTGCCAGCAGCCCTACCGGGACAGGGGCCGAGCAGTACTTC. Translated, it gives CASSPTGTGAEQYF.

This chain joins TRBV28 and TRBJ2-7; D remains unclear. The CDR3 totals 13 residues. The V gene lost 2 bases and the J gene lost 3 bases, with 8 bases spanning the gap. Per the germline V gene, CDR1 is MDHEN and CDR2 is SYDVKM. The CDR3 here is CASSLNRLYEQYF. DNA of the CDR3: TGTGCCAGCAGTTTAAACAGACTCTACGAGCAGTACTTC.

This clone was observed once. J is TRBJ2-3 and V is TRBV5-5; possibly TRBD2 for D (6 bases). The CDR3 spans 15 residues. V dropped 4 bases and J dropped 3 bases, with 15 bases sitting between them. Germline assignment: CDR1 SGHKS and CDR2 YYEKEE (reference sequence). The CDR3 loop reads CASSPGLLKTDTQYF. In DNA, the CDR3 is TGTGCCAGCAGCCCGGGACTCTTGAAGACAGATACGCAGTATTTT.

The chain links TRBV6-6 to TRBJ2-7; the match to TRBD2 covers 9 bases. In germline, CDR1 is MNHNY, CDR2 SVGAGI (reference sequence). The CDR3 spans 15 residues. The trim removed 4 bases at V and 5 bases at J, leaving 9 bases unmatched. The CDR3 DNA reads as TGTGCCAGCAGTTTATTAGCGGGAGAGACGAACGAGCAGTACTTC. This translates into CASSLLAGETNEQYF.